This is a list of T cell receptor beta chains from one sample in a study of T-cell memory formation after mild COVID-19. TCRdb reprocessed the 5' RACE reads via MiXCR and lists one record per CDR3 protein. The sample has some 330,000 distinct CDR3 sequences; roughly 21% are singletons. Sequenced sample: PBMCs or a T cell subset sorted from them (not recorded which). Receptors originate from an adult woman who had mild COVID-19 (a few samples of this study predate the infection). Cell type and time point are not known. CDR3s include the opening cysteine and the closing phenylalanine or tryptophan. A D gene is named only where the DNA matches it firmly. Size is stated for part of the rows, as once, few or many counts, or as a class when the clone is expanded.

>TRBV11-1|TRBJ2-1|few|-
TGTGCCAGCAACACCCAGGAAGGAGACAATGAGCAGTTCTTC
CASNTQEGDNEQFF
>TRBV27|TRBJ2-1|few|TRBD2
TGTGCCAGCAGCGTAGCGGGGGGGCCAGGTGAGCAGTTCTTC
CASSVAGGPGEQFF
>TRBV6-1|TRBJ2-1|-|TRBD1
TGTGCCACCGGGAAACCGGGACAGTACAATGAGCAGTTCTTC
CATGKPGQYNEQFF
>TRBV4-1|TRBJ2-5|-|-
TGCGCCAGCAGCCAAGTTGGACCGAAGACCCAGTACTTC
CASSQVGPKTQYF
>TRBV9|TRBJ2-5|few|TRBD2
TGTGCCAGCAGCGCCCTAGTGCATAGCGGGGGTCGGGAGACCCAGTACTTC
CASSALVHSGGRETQYF
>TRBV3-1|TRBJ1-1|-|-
TGTGCCAGCAGCCAAAGTGGAACAGGGCTTGAAGCTTTCTTT
CASSQSGTGLEAFF
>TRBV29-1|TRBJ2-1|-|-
TGCAGCGTTGAGTCATACCACTCCTACAATGAGCAGTTCTTC
CSVESYHSYNEQFF
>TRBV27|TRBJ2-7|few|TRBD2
TGTGCCAGCCGGACTAGCTCCGGCTCCTACGAGCAGTACTTC
CASRTSSGSYEQYF
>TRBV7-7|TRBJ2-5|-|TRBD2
TGTGCTAGCAGCCCCTCGACTAGCGGGAGTCGACGAGAGACCCAGTACTTC
CASSPSTSGSRRETQYF
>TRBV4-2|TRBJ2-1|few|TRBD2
TGTGCCAGCAGCCAAGCTAGCGGGGGGGCCGGCGGTGAGCAGTTCTTC
CASSQASGGAGGEQFF
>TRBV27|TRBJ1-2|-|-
TGTGCCAGCACCCGCGAGGCGGGAGATCTCTATGGCTACACCTTC
CASTREAGDLYGYTF
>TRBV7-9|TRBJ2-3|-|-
TGTGCCAGCAGCCCAAGGGGACGGGAAGGATCAGATACGCAGTATTTT
CASSPRGREGSDTQYF
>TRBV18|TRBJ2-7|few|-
TGTGCCAGCTCACCACCGAGCGGCGAGCAGTACTTC
CASSPPSGEQYF
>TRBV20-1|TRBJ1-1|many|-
TGCAGTGCCAGCCAAGCCCTCGGGGCCGGCCAGTTCTTGCGTAGTGAAGCTTTCTTT
CSASQALGAGQFLRSEAFF
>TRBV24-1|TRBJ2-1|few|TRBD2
TGTGCCACCGGGAGGGAGGGGTACAATGAGCAGTTCTTC
CATGREGYNEQFF
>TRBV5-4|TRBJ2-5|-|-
TGTGCCAGCAGCCCCGAACCGGTAGAAAGAAAAGAGACCCAGTACTTC
CASSPEPVERKETQYF
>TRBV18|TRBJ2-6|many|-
TGTGCCAGCTCACCACGTACCGGAGCCCGGACCTCTGGGGCCAACGTCCTGACTTTC
CASSPRTGARTSGANVLTF
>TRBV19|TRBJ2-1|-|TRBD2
TGTGCCAGTAGTATGCTAGCGGGAGGAGACAATGAGCAGTTCTTC
CASSMLAGGDNEQFF
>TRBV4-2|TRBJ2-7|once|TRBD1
TGTGCCAGCAGCCACGGGACAGACTACGAGCAGTACTTC
CASSHGTDYEQYF
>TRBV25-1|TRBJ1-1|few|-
TGTGCCAGCAGTGGAGGGATCTTGAACACTGAAGCTTTCTTT
CASSGGILNTEAFF
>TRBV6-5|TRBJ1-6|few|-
TGTGCCAGCAGTTACGTCTCAGTCGAAAATTCACCCCTCCACTTT
CASSYVSVENSPLHF
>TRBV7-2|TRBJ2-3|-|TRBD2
TGTGCCAGCAGCTTAGTACCTAGCGGTAGCACAGATACGCAGTATTTT
CASSLVPSGSTDTQYF
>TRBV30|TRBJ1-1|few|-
TGTGCCTGGAGTGTCTGGCAGAACACTGAAGCTTTCTTT
CAWSVWQNTEAFF
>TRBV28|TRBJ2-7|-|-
TGTGCCAGCAACGGTGGGCGTCAGGGCTACGAGCAGTACTTC
CASNGGRQGYEQYF